The source of this T cell receptor (beta chain) is a study of CD8 T cells in Susac syndrome. Findings and limits, study-wide: That the number of individuals in its TCR sequencing and HLA analysis was relatively small was acknowledged by the study.

With respect to this clonotype: The antigen is not known.

TCR beta sequencing was performed on blood CD8+ and CD4+ T cells. RNA totalling about 0.45 to 1 ug underwent reverse transcription with random hexamers. The TCR beta CDR3 was amplified by immunoSEQ multiplex PCR across 54 Vbeta, 13 Jbeta. TCRdb called the immunoSEQ multiplex PCR reads again in MiXCR, with one record for every CDR3 protein. The sample includes 50,000 to 55,000 distinct CDR3 sequences, over 90% of them seen just once. CDR1 and CDR2 from the germline V gene are SGHAT and FQNNGV. Losses at the gene ends were 1 base for V and 12 bases for J; bases not matched to a gene: 5. CDR3 length equals 14 residues.

The clonotype was recovered from a human donor with Susac syndrome. The chain links TRBV11-2 to TRBJ2-1, with TRBD1 identical over 11 bases. The sample comprised CD8+ T cells from PBMCs. The CDR3 region is CASSLVGTGGGQFF. The CDR3 coding sequence is TGTGCCAGCAGCTTAGTTGGGACAGGGGGAGGGCAGTTCTTC.